This TCR beta chain was recorded in a study of T cell responses to AZD1222 COVID-19 vaccine. Points from the study as a whole: Elevations in Spike-specific TCR breadth and depth followed administration of two AZD1222 doses.

Measured with immunoSEQ multiplex PCR; TCRdb has only the in-frame clones, and not every one. The table shows 150,000 to 200,000 clones, with about 91% occurring only once. This CDR3 comprises 16 residues. Germline CDR1 reads LGHNT; CDR2 reads FRNRAP. The V gene lost 3 bases and the J gene lost 1 base, with 12 bases spanning the gap. About this clone: What it recognizes is unknown.

The genes are TRBV12-5 and TRBJ2-2; the D gene is possibly TRBD2 (6 bases). This sequence was found in an adult who received the AZD1222 COVID-19 vaccine. Sequencing was performed on peripheral blood, taken 28 days after the second AZD1222 dose. CDR3: CASGFLAGRNTGELFF. As DNA, the CDR3 is TGTGCTAGTGGTTTCCTGGCGGGACGGAACACCGGGGAGCTGTTTTTT.